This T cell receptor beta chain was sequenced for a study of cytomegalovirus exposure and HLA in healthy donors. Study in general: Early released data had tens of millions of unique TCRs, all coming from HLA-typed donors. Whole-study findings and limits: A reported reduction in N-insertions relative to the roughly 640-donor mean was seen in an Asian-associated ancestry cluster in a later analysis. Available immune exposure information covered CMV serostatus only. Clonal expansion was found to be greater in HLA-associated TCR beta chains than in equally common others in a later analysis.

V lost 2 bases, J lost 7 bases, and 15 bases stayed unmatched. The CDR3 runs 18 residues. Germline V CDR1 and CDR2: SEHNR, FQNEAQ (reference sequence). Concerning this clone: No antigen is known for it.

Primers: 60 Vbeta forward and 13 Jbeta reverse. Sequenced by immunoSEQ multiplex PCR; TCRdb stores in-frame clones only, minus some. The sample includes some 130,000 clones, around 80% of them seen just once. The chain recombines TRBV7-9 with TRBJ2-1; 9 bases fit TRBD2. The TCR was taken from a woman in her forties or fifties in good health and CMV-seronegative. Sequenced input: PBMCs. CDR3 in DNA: TGTGCCAGCAGCTTAAGCACTAGCGGGTTAGGAAGGACAAATGAGCAGTTCTTC. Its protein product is CASSLSTSGLGRTNEQFF.